This T cell receptor beta chain was recorded in a study of cytomegalovirus exposure and HLA in healthy donors (dated by TCRdb to about 2017). In the study overall: According to an earlier analysis of 550 to 750 of the donors, 150 million to 200 million T cells yielded 117 million unique TCR beta sequences and 276 Gb of sequence data. Approximately 300 gigabases of sequencing data and around 80 million unique TCR sequences made up an early release that covered under 750 HLA-typed donors. The genetic ancestry cluster associated with self-reported Caucasian donors included around four fifths of the roughly 380 genotyped donors. The aim of the study was to test whether cataloging public T cell receptors could identify signatures of past pathogen exposure. Using immunosequencing, the study profiled T cell repertoires from 500 to 800 subjects and related those repertoires to cytomegalovirus serostatus. A separate validation cohort of 100 to 150 different subjects was used in addition to the 666-subject first cohort. High-throughput TCR immunosequencing, statistical association of individual TCRs with disease status, and machine learning were combined to predict cytomegalovirus infection status. A later analysis re-examined previously published TCR beta repertoires from 500 to 700 donors and added high-resolution HLA genotyping to investigate patterns of TCR occurrence. In the later analysis, no new phenotypic data were used to find candidate immune exposures; instead, reliance was placed on TCR beta sequences and their occurrence across donors. An earlier analysis of 587 of the donors used high-throughput TCR beta sequencing to judge whether each TCR beta V gene segment behaved as functional or pseudogenic. Donor age, sex, ethnicity and CMV serostatus were collected together with the repertoire data. In a later genetic analysis, genome-wide SNP genotypes for about 55% of the roughly 700 donors were used, and that subset was treated as a discovery cohort. All discovery cohort repertoires had been generated using a single sequencing platform. HLA typing covered class I and class II loci at four-digit resolution. The number of typed donors differed by locus: about 629-630 for A, B, C, DRB1 and DQB1; 522 for DQA1; 606 for DPA1; and roughly 490 for DPB1. Because of strong linkage in the cohort, roughly five DR-DQ haplotypes were treated as single units for association and clustering. Among about 370 genotyped donors of the cohort, an average of around 250,000 unique TCR beta nucleotide sequences was sequenced per donor, of which roughly 17% were non-productive. Broad study findings and their caveats: In an earlier analysis of more than 500 of the donors, most TCR beta V segments appeared in productive rearrangements about 87% or about 30% of the time, broadly matching IMGT annotations. A later genetic analysis reported fewer N-insertions in productive TCRs among donors in an Asian-associated ancestry cluster than the roughly 690-donor mean. In the study, around 150 TCR beta chains were listed as associated with cytomegalovirus. A later analysis found that HLA-associated TCR beta chains were more clonally expanded and had lower generation probabilities than equally common non-associated chains. Three of the identified cytomegalovirus-associated TCR beta chains were confirmed in vitro to be specific for cytomegalovirus antigens. Strong co-occurrence of HLA alleles, especially DR and DQ, made assigning TCR associations to individual alleles difficult. Because HLA typing was unavailable for some donors at each locus, only the typed subset was used in association tests. Most CMV-associated TCR beta chains appeared to be HLA-restricted in a later analysis, and the HLA associations seemed to be driven largely by CMV exposure. In a later analysis, TCR association rates were found to vary across HLA loci, with the most associated TCRs seen for DRB1 alleles and the fewest for HLA-C alleles. In this cohort, only TCR beta chains were sequenced, and detectable features were limited by the absence of alpha or paired-chain data. The sequencing pipeline was judged likely to have produced a cluster of highly shared sequence variants as a technical artifact. Specific HLA alleles were associated with 18,000 or so TCR beta sequences at a false discovery rate of 0.05 in a later analysis. Some IMGT-functional V segments, including TRBV6-2 and TRBV6-3, could not be told apart with the 87-base-pair reads, so those segments were excluded. V-gene and J-gene trimming of TCR beta chains was associated with a missense DCLRE1C variant in a later genetic analysis, and the association was replicated in an independent cohort. CMV serostatus was the only immune exposure information available for the cohort. Most TCR sequences were seen in very few donors, while some public TCRs were found in many individuals. A further reported finding was that TCR beta sequences accurately predicted the HLA-A and HLA-B alleles for most subjects in the first cohort. Linkage disequilibrium might explain the correlated functional status among segregating V segments, but an unknown experimental factor could not be ruled out. A later analysis reported that several top co-occurrence clusters appeared linked to parvovirus B19, influenza, CMV and Epstein-Barr virus. In both the original and validation cohorts, the classifier was reported to diagnose cytomegalovirus status with high specificity and sensitivity. Because counts were too low, about 15 rarely observed V segments, including chromosome 9 orphons, were left out of the earlier analysis of a few hundred of the donors. The authors suggested that the approach could potentially be generalized to other disease states and immunological phenotypes. Roughly uniform sequencing depth across donors was assumed in presence/absence analyses, although this assumption may not hold.

With respect to this clone: This clone's antigen is unknown.

The germline V gene encodes CDR1 KGHSH and CDR2 LQKENI. The CDR3 measures 15 amino acids from cysteine to phenylalanine. The DNA shown is the 45-base CDR3, in frame from base 1. Trimming costs V 6 bases and J 4 bases, and their ends lie 15 bases apart. Receptor amplification or capture employed the immunoSEQ multiplex PCR assay. For the multiplex PCR, a mixture combining 60 forward primers for TCR Vbeta segments and 13 reverse primers for TCR Jbeta segments was used. Amplification of the CDR3 region of rearranged TCR beta genes was performed with a multiplex PCR assay on genomic DNA. The Illumina HiSeq System was used to sequence the amplified TCR beta libraries as 87-base-pair reads. Turning to the authors' computational methods: Across the 500 to 700 repertoires, a later analysis counted about 81 million unique TCR beta chains, roughly 11 million of which were shared by at least two donors. A nearest-neighbor algorithm error-corrected the raw reads and collapsed the reads into unique sequences, merging closely related sequences to remove PCR and sequencing errors. Alignment of CDR3 sequences to IMGT reference sequences was used to assign V, D and J gene segments. Each retained sequence needed at least a six-nucleotide match to both a V gene segment and a J gene segment. A rearrangement counted as productive if the CDR3 had no stop codons and remained in frame with V and J, and every other rearrangement counted as non-productive. CDR3 was defined according to IMGT convention as the region running from the second conserved V-encoded cysteine to the conserved J-encoded phenylalanine. The earlier analysis of about 610 of the donors excluded any sequence lacking an unambiguous match to a single V gene segment. An earlier analysis of approximately 590 of the donors called V segments functional above 56.7% productive rearrangements and segregating when the between-donor standard deviation exceeded 5%. A statistical classification framework was built for diagnosing cytomegalovirus status from the catalog of TCR beta chain sequences. V and J gene assignment, in a later analysis, came from comparing TCR nucleotide sequences with IMGT/GENE-DB human TR gene sequences. Using the TCRdist pipeline, a later analysis assigned CDR3 sequences along with most-parsimonious VDJ recombination scenarios. A later analysis defined each TCR beta chain by its CDR3 amino acid sequence plus V-gene family, and excluded reads lacking a unique V-gene family. To address suspected cross-contamination and a sequencing artifact, a later analysis removed roughly 580 highly shared, low-generation-probability nucleotide sequences. In a later analysis, a clonal expansion index was calculated for each public chain from normalized within-repertoire ranks of inferred template counts. In a later analysis, generation probabilities were computed using a VDJ recombination model fitted to out-of-frame rearrangements, and the results were checked against IGoR. A later analysis scored TCR-TCR, TCR-HLA and TCR-CMV co-occurrence with hypergeometric tests, applying a repertoire-size bias correction to TCR pairs. To estimate false discovery rates, a later analysis permuted the HLA or CMV assignments 20 times. A later analysis grouped co-occurring TCRs with DBSCAN, adding TCRdist sequence similarity when clustering within HLA-allele-positive subsets. Repertoires with fewer than 30,000 or more than 120,000 public chains, plus five repertoires with anomalous nucleotide sharing, were excluded from co-occurrence clustering. TCRdb provides this immuneACCESS table in a form limited to in-frame rearrangements. Some clones are lacking; in checked studies, under half of them reflect an unresolved V gene, and why the rest are absent is not known. Clone size and V and J calls were adopted from that table, with D and trimming inferred from the DNA. The sample table on file contains under 65,000 clones. The ten largest clonotypes hold over 9% of the sample.

The cohort consisted of hundreds of healthy bone marrow donors. Cohort members were all nominally healthy when sampled, although unrecorded immune exposures were likely present. The donor tested CMV seropositive, placing the donor among the 250 to 350 seropositive members of the cohort. Every donor gave a peripheral blood sample, and the peripheral blood mononuclear cells from that sample were used for TCR beta sequencing. The Qiagen DNeasy Blood Extraction Kit was used to extract genomic DNA from the blood cell samples. Sequencing input: PBMCs. The sequence came from a woman in her thirties in good health and CMV-seropositive. The chain uses TRBV18 and TRBJ1-4, and the D gene may be TRBD1, 6 bases matching. CDR3 loop: CASSARDTRNEKLFF. The DNA reads TGTGCCAGCTCTGCCCGGGACACCCGTAATGAAAAACTGTTTTTT.